Below are 9 T cell receptor beta chains sequenced from a single sample in a study of blood T cell repertoires in COVID-19. Clones were sequenced by immunoSEQ multiplex PCR, and TCRdb holds only the in-frame ones, with some missing. Of 150,000 to 200,000 clones listed, approximately 84% were seen once; the top ten hold 7.5% to 9.5%. Sequences were obtained from peripheral blood. These receptors were taken from a man in his forties who had recovered from COVID-19.

The chain employs TRBV7-2 and TRBJ2-7; TRBD2 matches at 12 bases. Trimming cost V 4 bases and J 2 bases; bases outside gene matches: 0. Looked up from germline, CDR1 is SGHTA and CDR2 is FQGNSA. The CDR3 totals 14 residues. Written as DNA, the CDR3 is TGTGCCAGCAGCTCTAGCGGGGGGGCCTACGAGCAGTACTTC. The encoded protein is CASSSSGGAYEQYF.

The chain couples TRBV6-5 to TRBJ2-4; TRBD2 aligns across 7 bases. V lost 7 bases and J lost 1; bases outside the gene matches: 7. Germline V gives CDR1 MNHEY, CDR2 SVGAGI. There are 15 residues in the CDR3. CDR3 loop: CASKGGQGAKNIQYF. For the CDR3, the DNA is TGTGCCAGCAAGGGAGGGCAAGGTGCCAAAAACATTCAGTACTTC.

The gene calls are TRBV10-2 and TRBJ1-5, with TRBD1 matching over 7 bases. The CDR3 extends over 14 amino acids. Germline V gene data show CDR1 as WSHSY and CDR2 as SAAADI. V shed 2 bases and J 3 bases; nucleotides not matched to a gene: 1. The CDR3 spells CASSEDRVNQPQHF. CDR3 DNA: TGCGCCAGCAGTGAGGACAGGGTCAATCAGCCCCAGCATTTT.

V and J are TRBV2 and TRBJ2-2; 8 bases map to TRBD2. Unmatched junction bases numbered 3, after V lost 3 bases and J lost 3 bases. CDR3 length: 15 amino acids. Germline lookup yields CDR1 SNHLY and CDR2 FYNNEI. CDR3 nucleotide sequence: TGTGCCAGCAGTGACGGGGGGGCGGACACCGGGGAGCTGTTTTTT. Translating it yields CASSDGGADTGELFF.

This clone has a single count. The V gene is TRBV19, the J gene TRBJ2-3, with TRBD1 matching 9 bases. Germline trimming cut 4 bases from V and 4 bases from J; bases unmatched to any gene: 6. The germline V gene has CDR1 LNHDA and CDR2 SQIVND (reference sequence). This CDR3 is built from 15 residues. CDR3 bases: TGTGCCAGTAGTACGGACAGGGGAGGCTCAGATACGCAGTATTTT. This encodes CASSTDRGGSDTQYF.

The chain is built from TRBV27 and TRBJ2-1; TRBD2 matches 11 bases. The ends lost 6 bases at V and 4 bases at J; junction bases unmatched: 2. Germline lookup yields CDR1 MNHEY and CDR2 SMNVEV (reference sequence). This CDR3 spans 14 amino acids. The CDR3 sequence is CASRGTSGYNEQFF. In DNA, the CDR3 is TGTGCCAGCAGAGGGACTAGCGGTTACAATGAGCAGTTCTTC.

The CDR3 nucleotides read TGTGCCTGGAGTGTTTTTCGGGGGAACACTGAAGCTTTCTTT. Amino acids: CAWSVFRGNTEAFF. V is TRBV30 and J is TRBJ1-1; unclear D gene. Between the trimmed V and J ends, which lost 0 bases and 1 base, there was a span of 9 bases. The CDR3 length is 14 residues. CDR1 and CDR2 from the germline V gene are GTSNPN and SVGIG (reference sequence).

In this sample, this clone turned up a few times. At one end, the junction sequence differs from germline, possibly due to a read error. The chain couples TRBV6-2 or TRBV6-3 to TRBJ2-5; unclear D gene. The V gene's germline CDR1 is MNHEY and CDR2 SVGEGT. This CDR3 has 16 amino acids. The CDR3 loop is CASSNSVLVYQETQYF. The CDR3 DNA reads as TGTGCCAGCAGTAACTCCGTTCTAGTGTACCAAGAGACCCAGTACTTC.

The chain employs TRBV29-1 and TRBJ1-1; unclear D gene. This CDR3 is 10 amino acids long. The V end was cut by 6 bases, the J end by 7 bases, with 9 bases between. CDR1 and CDR2 (germline): SQVTM, ANQGSEA. The CDR3 spells CSVWGGEAFF. The CDR3 DNA follows: TGCAGCGTGTGGGGAGGTGAAGCTTTCTTT. Variable domain in full (rest from reference TRBV29-1 and TRBJ1-1): SAVISQKPSRDICQRGTSLTIQCQVDSQVTMMFWYRQQPGQSLTLIATANQGSEATYESGFVIDKFPISRPNLTFSTLTVSNMSPEDSSIYLCSVWGGEAFFGQGTRLTVV.